The text below deals with one T cell receptor (beta chain). This clone was counted a few times. Its antigen remains undetermined. No quality values exist for individual bases; no much larger clone is one base distant. The CDR3 holds 19 amino acids from the cysteine to the phenylalanine. Of all the DNA, just the CDR3 is kept, 57 bases in frame from base 1. Looking up the germline V gene yields CDR1 LGHNA and CDR2 YSLEER. Trimming costs V 1 base and J 2 bases, and their ends lie 18 bases apart. The data were obtained in a study of beta chain features in type 1 diabetes (dated 2018 in TCRdb). Turning to the overall study: Mean age, gender distribution, total cell number and subset yield did not differ between patients and healthy donors. Across all samples, about 110 million sorted cells were examined, and cell number per subset correlated strongly with RNA yield. In the study, recently diagnosed type 1 diabetes patients and matched healthy donors were compared on the TCRB repertoires of their sorted circulating CD4+ T cell subsets. Regulatory and stem cell-like memory subsets were obtained from only 8 patients and roughly 8 healthy donors, while naive and central memory subsets were obtained from all 30 or so donors. Study-wide findings and limitations: Shorter templates might have been favored by PCR, but patient and control samples were amplified and corrected together, so both groups would have been affected equally by any skew. At VDJ recombination sites, type 1 diabetes patients had fewer insertions and more deleted nucleotides, which implies abnormalities in thymic rearrangement. Naive, central memory and regulatory TCRB repertoires appeared to be more similar among patients than among healthy donors. In all four CD4+ subsets, TCRB CDR3 length was moderately but significantly shorter in type 1 diabetes patients. HLA sub-analyses involved small numbers of individuals, so any influence of HLA type on TCRB rearrangement remained unresolved. Because cDNA was sequenced instead of genomic DNA, activated cells with high expression could be over-represented, although the groups did not differ in activation or CD3 levels.

The High Capacity cDNA Reverse Transcription Kit was used to reverse transcribe all of the isolated RNA, meaning that expressed TCRB transcripts were what got sequenced. Deep immunoSEQ sequencing was performed on naive, central memory and regulatory T cell samples, with an average of roughly 3.3 million total reads per sample. Sorted cells were lysed in RLT buffer, and RNA was extracted using DNase-treated RNeasy Micro or Mini kits according to cell number. Each cell subset was processed separately to prevent cross-contamination, with patient and healthy donor samples processed together. TCRB sequences were amplified from cDNA with the immunoSEQ multiplex PCR, producing 87-bp fragments spanning the CDR3 region. Sequencing of the amplicons was performed on the Illumina HiSeq platform. Per the original workflow: PCR bias was computationally corrected using synthetic template baselines, reads within Hamming distance 2 were collapsed, and singletons that could not be merged were discarded. By aligning reads against IMGT, V, D and J genes, CDR3 length, and insertions or deletions at six rearrangement sites were assigned. Within each subset, clonotype counts were normalized to sorted cell number, after which true diversity and Gini coefficients were computed with the tcR R package. The overlap coefficient, calculated on TCRB nucleotide sequences, was used to measure repertoire sharing. Out-of-frame TCRB sequences from naive cells were analyzed as a proxy for the pre-selection repertoire. Held by TCRdb, this immuneACCESS table contains in-frame sequences only and omits some clones. Under half of the omission traces to an unresolved V gene where checked; the cause of the rest is unknown. The D gene and trimming were derived from the DNA, and the V and J assignments and clone size from that table. The sample table holds a few hundred thousand clones, of which roughly 12% were seen once. Of the sample, roughly 0.015% falls within the top ten clones.

A single peripheral blood draw of around 0.11 L on average was collected from each donor into heparinised tubes. A BD FACSAria II and a panel including CD45RO, CCR7, CD25, CD127, CD95 and CD27 were used to sort naive, central memory, regulatory and stem cell-like memory CD4+ T cells. Purity was above 95% for every sorted population. PBMCs were isolated immediately by Lymphoprep density gradient centrifugation and stained directly without culture. Samples were stained and sorted in pairs, with one healthy donor and one patient per experiment, so that batch effects were minimized. Sequenced input: naive CD4+ T cells from blood. The sample's cell subset or site label, in plain terms: true naive CD4+ T cells. This receptor was identified in a woman aged 18-29 years with type 1 diabetes. This chain is built from TRBV4-3 and TRBJ2-6; TRBD1 is a possible D gene, resting on 5 matching bases. The CDR3 corresponds to CASSQGGRGTSAGANVLTF. At the DNA level, the sequence is TGCGCCAGCAGCCAAGGAGGAAGGGGAACCTCAGCTGGGGCCAACGTCCTGACTTTC.